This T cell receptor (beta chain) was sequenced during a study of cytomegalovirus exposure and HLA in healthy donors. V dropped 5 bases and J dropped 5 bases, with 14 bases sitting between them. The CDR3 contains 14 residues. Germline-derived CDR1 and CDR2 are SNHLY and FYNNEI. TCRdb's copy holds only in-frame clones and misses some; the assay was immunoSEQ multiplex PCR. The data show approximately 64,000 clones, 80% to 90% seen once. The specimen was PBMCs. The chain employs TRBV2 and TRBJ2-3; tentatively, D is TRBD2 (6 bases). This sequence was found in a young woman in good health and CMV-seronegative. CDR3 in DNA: TGTGCCAGCAGTTACGGGAGTATGGGAGATACGCAGTATTTT. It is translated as CASSYGSMGDTQYF.